This T cell receptor beta chain was retrieved from a study of TIL therapy for anti-PD-1-resistant metastatic lung cancer. Whole-study context: Tumors carried a median about 1.6 non-synonymous mutations per megabase.

Trimming shortened V by 6 bases and J by 3 bases, and 16 bases separated the two germline ends. Per the germline V gene, CDR1 is MNHEY and CDR2 is SVGAGI. The CDR3 has 15 amino acids. Comment on this clone: The target antigen is unknown.

The study's findings and limits: Compared with baseline intratumoral T cells, expanded TIL cultures were more clonal and less diverse (about 6% vs 30%).

This was the immunoSEQ v3 assay. Method: immunoSEQ multiplex PCR; TCRdb's copy keeps in-frame clones and lacks some. The profile shows approximately 95,000 clones, less than 70% of them singletons. The time point denotes: pre-treatment sample, taken before nivolumab and TIL therapy. Most excised metastases sampled were pleural nodules or supraclavicular lymph nodes. Patients then received nivolumab; progressors got lymphodepletion, TIL and IL-2. This specimen consisted of tumor tissue, obtained at baseline. The chain joins TRBV6-5 to TRBJ2-3; D is possibly TRBD1 or TRBD2 (6 bases each). The origin of this receptor is a person between 30 and 80 years old with non-small cell lung cancer. The CDR3 here is CASRALGGGTDTQYF. The CDR3 DNA sequence: TGTGCCAGCAGAGCCCTGGGGGGCGGTACAGATACGCAGTATTTT.